These T cell receptor beta chains were read from a single sample in a study of cytomegalovirus exposure and HLA in healthy donors. Assay: immunoSEQ multiplex PCR; the TCRdb copy retains only in-frame clones and omits some. Of 70,000 to 80,000 clones in the sample, about 81% were seen once. The sample was PBMCs. The origin of the receptors is a woman aged 40 to 50 in good health and CMV-seropositive. Each CDR3 is given with its conserved first and last residue. Clone size, where shown, is once, few, many, or a class for clones that have expanded.

clone_size v_call cdr3_aa
NA TRBV5-1 CASSYTGAVTNEKLFF
NA TRBV6-6 CASSYSTVFGTEAFF
NA TRBV6-5 CASSYSNDLEQYF
NA TRBV18 CASSPRENTEAFF
NA TRBV7-2 CASSPGTRPDTQYF
NA TRBV28 CASLQRGRETQYF
NA TRBV7-2 CASSSEGIEAFF
NA TRBV28 CASTLHSANYGYTF
NA TRBV7-9 CASSRGDRAETQYF
NA TRBV6-1 CASSEARVAPLHF
NA TRBV6-6 CASTEPGEGYNSPLHF
NA TRBV5-1 CASSVGGSNYEQYF
once TRBV5-1 CASSSTGQGFYEQYF
few TRBV7-9 CASSLAYMSSYNEQFF
NA TRBV28 CASNSGTDTQYF
few TRBV13 CASSPGTGKNTIYF
few TRBV28 CASSLPTEAFF
NA TRBV28 CASSPPGQGRKYSNQPQHF
NA TRBV18 CASSPQGAGELFF
NA TRBV7-9 CASSDLNDRTAYSPLHF
NA TRBV6-1 CASTAGVLAKNIQYF
once TRBV19 CASSSGLATKETQYF
NA TRBV7-9 CASNQGSTNEKLFF
NA TRBV11-3 CASSLSGLVTDTQYF
NA TRBV7-2 CASSLALAGELFF
few TRBV6-1 CASSWDRDEAFF
NA TRBV4-1 CASSQGLAGVSETQYF
NA TRBV19 CASSIEVVSQETQYF
NA TRBV11-3 CASSTPSSEQFF
NA TRBV5-1 CASSSRGDSYEQYF
NA TRBV5-1 CASRDDPGRGSGNTIYF
few TRBV6-1 CASTSVNSGANVLTF
NA TRBV7-9 CASSGDTAGVAFF
NA TRBV28 CASSPFGAGSGNTIYF
NA TRBV6-4 CASSRDSYTDTQYF
NA TRBV28 CASTSGGASNQPQHF
NA TRBV11-2 CASSAQRETGELFF
NA TRBV7-6 CASSLEGSFSPAPGQERYGYTF
NA TRBV7-2 CASSLRLAGSRQFF
NA TRBV10-3 CATADGRRSDTQYF
few TRBV18 CASSVAGPSSYNSPLHF
NA TRBV29-1 CSVRDTNTEAFF
NA TRBV6-5 CASSYGAPADGELFF